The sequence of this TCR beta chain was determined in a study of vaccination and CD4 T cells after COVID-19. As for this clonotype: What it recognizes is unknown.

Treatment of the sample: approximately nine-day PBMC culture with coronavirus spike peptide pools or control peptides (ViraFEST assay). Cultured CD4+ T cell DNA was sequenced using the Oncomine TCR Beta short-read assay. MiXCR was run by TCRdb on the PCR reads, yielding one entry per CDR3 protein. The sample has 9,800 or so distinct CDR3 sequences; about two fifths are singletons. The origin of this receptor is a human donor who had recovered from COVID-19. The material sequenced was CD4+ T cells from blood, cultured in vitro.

The CDR3 DNA follows: TGTGCCAGCAGTTTAATGGGGACAGGGGGAGGAAACACCATATATTTT. This sequence encodes CASSLMGTGGGNTIYF. V gene TRBV12-3 or TRBV12-4 combines with J gene TRBJ1-3; 11 nucleotides agree with TRBD1. The CDR3 runs 16 residues. After removal of 2 bases from V and 4 bases from J, the junction contained 4 bases not matched to a gene.